The present T cell receptor (beta chain) was sequenced within a study of regulatory T cells in long-lasting Graves disease. The CDR3 sequence is 13 residues long. The germline gives CDR1 MNHEY, CDR2 SVGEGT. Trimming removed 8 bases from V and 7 bases from J, with 15 bases in between. The TCR beta library used iRepertoire HTBI primers with Arm-PCR amplification of CDR3. TCRdb re-analysed the multiplex PCR reads in MiXCR, keeping a single row per CDR3 protein. The table lists nearly 350,000 distinct CDR3 sequences, roughly a fifth of them singletons. The time point is: persistent/refractory GD, antithyroid drugs over 5 years with positive TRAb. With RNA extracted from PBMCs as input, the TCR library was made.

V is TRBV6-2 or TRBV6-3 and J is TRBJ2-1, with D uncertain. The source was peripheral blood mononuclear cells (PBMCs), collected when the disease was refractory, from a patient treated with antithyroid drugs. This TCR was sampled from a female donor with Graves disease. The CDR3 DNA follows: TGTGCCAGCGCTCTGATAGTCTGGAATGAGCAGTTCTTC. Translation gives CASALIVWNEQFF.